The clone carrying this T cell receptor beta chain was seen a few times. Its antigen is not identified. Sorted CD4+ subsets: naive, central memory, regulatory, stem cell-like memory (CD45RO/CCR7/CD25/CD127/CD95/CD27 panel). The study reverse transcribed the entire isolated RNA, so it sequenced expressed TCRB transcripts. Using immunoSEQ multiplex PCR, the repertoire was profiled, and TCRdb retains in-frame clones only, with some absent. The table lists about 340,000 clones, 7.5% to 9% of them singletons. This specimen belongs to a study of beta chain features in type 1 diabetes. Study findings and constraints: PCR could preferentially amplify shorter templates, alike in patients and controls. All four CD4+ subsets of Type 1 diabetes patients contained TCRB CDR3s that were moderately but significantly shorter. Patients' naive, central memory and regulatory TCRB repertoires appeared more alike than those of healthy donors.

Germline V gives CDR1 SNHLY, CDR2 FYNNEI. The junction had 4 bases not matched to a gene; V was cut back by 4 bases and J by 3 bases. CDR3 length: 15 amino acids. This chain joins TRBV2 and TRBJ2-3, with 10 bases fitting TRBD1. The sequence was obtained from a woman aged 18-29 years in good health. Sequencing used central memory CD4+ T cells from blood. CDR3 DNA sequence: TGTGCCAGCAGTGCGCGGACAGGGGGAACAGATACGCAGTATTTT. As protein: CASSARTGGTDTQYF.